This T cell receptor (beta chain) was recovered during a study of metastatic and nonmetastatic thyroid tumors (TCRdb year 2020). Broadly, across the study: Repertoires from peripheral blood and from tumor or nodule tissue samples of malignant and benign thyroid patients were compared.

General findings and caveats noted by the study authors: In both blood and tumor samples, TCR beta diversity was reported to be significantly higher in malignant tumors than in benign nodules.

This clone came up many times. The antigen it binds to is not known. There are no base qualities to consult, and no much larger clone falls within one base. CDR1 and CDR2, per the germline V gene (reference sequence), are LNHDA and SQIVND. The CDR3 measures 16 amino acids from cysteine to phenylalanine. Only the CDR3 DNA stays, 48 bases, in frame from base 1. The junction carries 11 bases between V and J, which are trimmed by 5 bases and 0 bases respectively. No treatment had been received by any patient before thyroid surgery. Using T-cell receptor beta sequencing, the researchers looked back retrospectively at clinical samples from patients, gathered between about 2012 and 2018. Preparation of the library involved PCR. Sequenced on an Illumina HiSeq 4000. High-throughput sequencing was used to profile the TCR beta-chain CDR3 region of each patient. The paper's data handling went like this. The researchers built a classifier to tell apart papillary thyroid cancer patients with distant metastasis, based on CDR3 differences among clinicopathological groups. Repertoire diversity was assessed with the Shannon index, and tumor-blood repertoire similarity with the Morisita-Horn index. In TCRdb, the public reads were trimmed at Q25 with fastp and aligned with MiXCR, with productive beta chains retained. The V and J calls reflect TCRdb's pipeline rather than the authors' work. The sample table shows tens of thousands of clones, and 4% are seen once. 21% of the sample is held by the ten biggest clonotypes.

The TCR comes from a female donor with papillary thyroid cancer or a benign thyroid nodule (not recorded which). Some clones in this sample may be carry-over from other donors' samples. The rearrangement joined TRBV19 to TRBJ2-6, with a tentative D gene TRBD2 over 6 matching bases. The material sequenced was blood. The DNA reads TGTGCCAGTAGTGTTCCCGGGGGCTCTGGGGCCAACGTCCTGACTTTC. The resulting protein is CASSVPGGSGANVLTF. Where the CDR3 stops, the reference TRBV19 and TRBJ2-6 genes take over; the full variable domain is DGGITQSPKYLFRKEGQNVTLSCEQNLNHDAMYWYRQDPGQGLRLIYYSQIVNDFQKGDIAEGYSVSREKKESFPLTVTSAQKNPTAFYLCASSVPGGSGANVLTFGAGSRLTVL.